Here is one T cell receptor (beta chain) with its context. V shed 4 bases and J shed 5 bases, with 10 bases lying between them. CDR3 length: 13 residues. From germline, CDR1 is SGHTA and CDR2 FQGTGA. These data come from a study of shared clonotypes between healthy human individuals. Assay execution took place at the deep level. Clones were read by immunoSEQ multiplex PCR, and TCRdb kept only the in-frame ones, dropping some. The repertoire has some 450,000 clones, 60% to 80% of them found once; the top ten carry 12%. The sequence came from a woman between 40 and 50 years old in good health. Some clones in this sample may be carry-over from other donors' samples. Input material: PBMCs. This chain uses TRBV7-3 with TRBJ2-3; a weak D match, TRBD2 (5 bases). Here the CDR3 reads CASSSGMGDTQYF. The CDR3 DNA follows: TGTGCCAGCAGCTCGGGGATGGGAGATACGCAGTATTTT.